The TCR beta chain under discussion was sequenced for a study of ipilimumab plus nivolumab after autologous stem cell transplantation (dated by TCRdb to about 2021). Study-level background: The median number of doses that trial patients received was roughly 5 for ipilimumab and about 8 for nivolumab. Both primary refractory and relapsed disease were represented in the DLBCL cohort, where 18-month progression-free survival was 85.7% and 28.6%, respectively. The trial enrolled patients with high-risk diffuse large B cell lymphoma, mature T cell lymphoma, or multiple myeloma undergoing autologous transplant. The intent-to-treat population of the trial consisted of under 40 patients. Broad study findings and their caveats: The authors concluded that, as post-transplant consolidation, combined checkpoint inhibition appeared tolerable. According to the authors, a biologic rationale for studying the approach further came from T cell receptor repertoire, regulatory T cell phenotype and gut microbiota profiles.

Checkpoint therapy began 14 to 28 days after autologous transplant, with ipilimumab given at 1 mg/kg intravenously on day 1 of selected weeks. Patients received nivolumab at 3 mg/kg intravenously on day 1 of weeks 1, 4, 7, 10, and every two weeks through week 26. The study was a Phase Ib clinical trial testing combined checkpoint inhibition with ipilimumab and nivolumab as consolidation after autologous stem cell transplantation. This clone was observed a handful of times. Its antigen is unknown. Base qualities are not provided; no much larger clone lies one nucleotide away. The receptor library was made with the immunoSEQ multiplex PCR assay. This immuneACCESS table, as held by TCRdb, lists in-frame sequences with V and J called but not all clones. Of the missing ones, under half trace to an unresolved V gene in checked studies; the others have no known cause. For this sample the table gives tens of thousands of clones, of which around 80% were detected only once. Approximately 2.2% of the sample is held by the ten biggest clonotypes.

This clonotype was sampled from a male donor with diffuse large B-cell lymphoma. Sequenced material: PBMCs, taken in a trial of ipilimumab plus nivolumab as post-transplant consolidation.

CDR3 sequence: CASSRDSPSTDTQYF. The DNA sequence follows: TGTGCCAGCAGCCGGGACAGCCCTAGCACAGATACGCAGTATTTT. Here the chain combines TRBV7-2 and TRBJ2-3; 7 bases in the junction line up with TRBD1. After removal of 5 bases from V and 0 bases from J, the junction retains 5 bases not matched to a gene. From the cysteine through the phenylalanine, the CDR3 covers 15 amino acids. Here the CDR3 DNA is all that survives: 45 bases in frame from base 1. CDR1 and CDR2 are drawn from the germline V gene: SGHTA, FQGNSA.